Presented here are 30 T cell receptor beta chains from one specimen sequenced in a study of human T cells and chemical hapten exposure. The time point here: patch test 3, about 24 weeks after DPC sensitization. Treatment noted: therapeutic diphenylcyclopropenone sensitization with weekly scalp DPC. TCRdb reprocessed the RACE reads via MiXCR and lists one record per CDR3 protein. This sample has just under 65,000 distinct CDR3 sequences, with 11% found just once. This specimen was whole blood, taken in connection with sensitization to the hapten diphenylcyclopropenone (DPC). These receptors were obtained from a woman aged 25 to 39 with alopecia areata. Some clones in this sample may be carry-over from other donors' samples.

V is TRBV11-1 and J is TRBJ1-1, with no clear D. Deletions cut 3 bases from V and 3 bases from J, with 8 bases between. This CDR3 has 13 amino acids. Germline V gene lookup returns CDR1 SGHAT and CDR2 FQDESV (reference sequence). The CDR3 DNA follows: TGTGCCAGCAGCTTCAGAGAGGACACTGAAGCTTTCTTT. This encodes CASSFREDTEAFF.

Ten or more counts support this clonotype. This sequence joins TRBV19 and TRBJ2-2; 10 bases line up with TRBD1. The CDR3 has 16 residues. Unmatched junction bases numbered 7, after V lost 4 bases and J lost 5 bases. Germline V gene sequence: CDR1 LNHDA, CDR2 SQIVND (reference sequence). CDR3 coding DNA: TGTGCCAGTAGTAACCGGGACAGGGGACGGACCGGGGAGCTGTTTTTT. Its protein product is CASSNRDRGRTGELFF.

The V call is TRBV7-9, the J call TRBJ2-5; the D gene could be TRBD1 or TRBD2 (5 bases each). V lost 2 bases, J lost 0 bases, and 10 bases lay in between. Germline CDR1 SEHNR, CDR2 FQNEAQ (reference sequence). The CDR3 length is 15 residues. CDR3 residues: CASSLPGTDQETQYF. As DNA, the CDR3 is TGTGCCAGCAGCTTACCCGGGACCGACCAAGAGACCCAGTACTTC.

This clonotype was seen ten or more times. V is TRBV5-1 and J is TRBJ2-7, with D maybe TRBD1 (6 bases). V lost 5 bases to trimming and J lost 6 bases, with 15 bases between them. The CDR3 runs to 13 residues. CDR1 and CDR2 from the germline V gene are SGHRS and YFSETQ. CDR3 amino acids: CASRGAGEAEQYF. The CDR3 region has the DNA TGCGCCAGCAGAGGGGCAGGGGAAGCCGAGCAGTACTTC. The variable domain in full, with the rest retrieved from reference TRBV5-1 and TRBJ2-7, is KAGVTQTPRYLIKTRGQQVTLSCSPISGHRSVSWYQQTPGQGLQFLFEYFSETQRNKGNFPGRFSGRQFSNSRSEMNVSTLELGDSALYLCASRGAGEAEQYFGPGTRLTVT.

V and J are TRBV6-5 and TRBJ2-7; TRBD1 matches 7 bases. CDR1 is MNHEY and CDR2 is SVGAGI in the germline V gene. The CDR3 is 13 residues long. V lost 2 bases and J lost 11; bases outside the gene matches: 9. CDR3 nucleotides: TGTGCCAGCAGTTACGAGTTAGGCGACAGGGAGTACTTC. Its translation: CASSYELGDREYF.

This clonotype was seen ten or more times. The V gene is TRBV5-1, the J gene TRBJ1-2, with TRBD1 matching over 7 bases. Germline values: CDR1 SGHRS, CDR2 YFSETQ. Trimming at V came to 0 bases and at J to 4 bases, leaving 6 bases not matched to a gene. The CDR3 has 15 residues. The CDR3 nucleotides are TGCGCCAGCAGCTTGGCGACAGGGAATGTCTATGGCTACACCTTC. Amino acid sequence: CASSLATGNVYGYTF.

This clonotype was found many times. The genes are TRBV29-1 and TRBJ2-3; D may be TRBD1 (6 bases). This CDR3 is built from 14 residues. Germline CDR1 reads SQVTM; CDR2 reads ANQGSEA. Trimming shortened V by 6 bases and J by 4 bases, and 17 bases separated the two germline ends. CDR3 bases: TGCAGCGTCTTCCAGGGGTTCAGGGCAGATACGCAGTATTTT. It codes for CSVFQGFRADTQYF.

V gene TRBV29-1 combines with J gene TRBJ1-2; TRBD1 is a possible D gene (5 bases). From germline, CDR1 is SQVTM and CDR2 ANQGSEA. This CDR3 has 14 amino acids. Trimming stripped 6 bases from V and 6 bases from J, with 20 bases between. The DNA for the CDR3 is TGCAGCGTGGACACCACTCAATCAGGGCATGGCTACACCTTC. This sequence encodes CSVDTTQSGHGYTF.

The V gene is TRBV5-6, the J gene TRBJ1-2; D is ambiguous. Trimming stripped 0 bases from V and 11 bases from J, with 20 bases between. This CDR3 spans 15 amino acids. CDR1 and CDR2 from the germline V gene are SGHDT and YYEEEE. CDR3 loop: CASSLGSSSSSVYTF. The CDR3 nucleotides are TGTGCCAGCAGCTTGGGGAGCTCCTCGTCTAGTGTGTACACCTTC.

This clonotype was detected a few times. CDR3 sequence: CASSQGVSGAGYGYTF. CDR3 bases: TGTGCCAGCAGCCAAGGGGTTTCAGGGGCCGGCTATGGCTACACCTTC. The chain couples TRBV3-2 to TRBJ1-2; the table assigns TRBD1, which was not confirmed against the DNA. TRBV3-2 is designated a pseudogene. The CDR3 totals 16 residues.

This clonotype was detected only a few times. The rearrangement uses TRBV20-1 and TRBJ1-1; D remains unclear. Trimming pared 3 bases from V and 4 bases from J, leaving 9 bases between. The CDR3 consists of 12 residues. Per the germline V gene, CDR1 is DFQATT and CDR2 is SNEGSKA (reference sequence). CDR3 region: CSARKFSTEAFF. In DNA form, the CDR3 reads TGCAGTGCTAGGAAGTTTTCCACTGAAGCTTTCTTT.

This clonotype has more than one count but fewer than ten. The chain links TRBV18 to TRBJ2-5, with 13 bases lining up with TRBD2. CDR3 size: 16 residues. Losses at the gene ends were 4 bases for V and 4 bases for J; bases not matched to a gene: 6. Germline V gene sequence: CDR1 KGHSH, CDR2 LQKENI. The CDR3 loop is CASSRGLAGDRETQYF. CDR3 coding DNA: TGTGCCAGCTCACGCGGACTAGCGGGAGATAGAGAGACCCAGTACTTC.

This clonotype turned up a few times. CDR3 sequence: CSARDRSQPQHF. The CDR3 region has the DNA TGCAGTGCTAGAGACCGATCTCAGCCCCAGCATTTT. V is TRBV20-1 and J is TRBJ1-5; D remains ambiguous. The CDR3 covers 12 residues. V was trimmed by 0 bases and J by 6 bases, leaving 6 bases between them. Germline CDR1 is DFQATT and CDR2 is SNEGSKA (reference sequence).

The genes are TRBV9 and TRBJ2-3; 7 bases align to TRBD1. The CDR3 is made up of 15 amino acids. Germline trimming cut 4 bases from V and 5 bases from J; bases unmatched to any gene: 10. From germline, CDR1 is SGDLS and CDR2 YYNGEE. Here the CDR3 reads CASSPRRQGVDTQYF. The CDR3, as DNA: TGTGCCAGCAGCCCAAGACGACAGGGTGTAGATACGCAGTATTTT.

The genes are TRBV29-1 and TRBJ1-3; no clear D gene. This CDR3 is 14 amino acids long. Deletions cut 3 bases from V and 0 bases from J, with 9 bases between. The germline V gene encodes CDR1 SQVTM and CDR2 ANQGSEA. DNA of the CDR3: TGCAGCGTTGAGACGGGGATCTCTGGAAACACCATATATTTT. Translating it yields CSVETGISGNTIYF. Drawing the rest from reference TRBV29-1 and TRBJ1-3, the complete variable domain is SAVISQKPSRDICQRGTSLTIQCQVDSQVTMMFWYRQQPGQSLTLIATANQGSEATYESGFVIDKFPISRPNLTFSTLTVSNMSPEDSSIYLCSVETGISGNTIYFGEGSWLTVV.

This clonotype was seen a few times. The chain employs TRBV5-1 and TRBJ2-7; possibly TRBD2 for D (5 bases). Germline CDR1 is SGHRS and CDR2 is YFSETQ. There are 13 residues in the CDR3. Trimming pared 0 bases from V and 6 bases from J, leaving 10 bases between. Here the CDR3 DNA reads TGCGCCAGCAGCTTGGTGGAGGAATCCGAGCAGTACTTC. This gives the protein CASSLVEESEQYF.

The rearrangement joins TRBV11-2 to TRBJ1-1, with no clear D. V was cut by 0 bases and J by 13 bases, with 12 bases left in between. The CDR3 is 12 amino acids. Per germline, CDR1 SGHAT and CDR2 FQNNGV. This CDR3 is CASSLEGRDLFF. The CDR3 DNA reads TGTGCCAGCAGCTTAGAGGGCCGGGATCTTTTCTTT.

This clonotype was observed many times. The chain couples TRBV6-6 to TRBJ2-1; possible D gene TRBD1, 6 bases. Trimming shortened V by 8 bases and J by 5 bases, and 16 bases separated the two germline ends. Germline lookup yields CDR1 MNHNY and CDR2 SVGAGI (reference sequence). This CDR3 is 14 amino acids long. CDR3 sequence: CASSLFGQNNEQFF. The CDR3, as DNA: TGTGCCAGCTCCCTCTTCGGACAGAACAATGAGCAGTTCTTC.

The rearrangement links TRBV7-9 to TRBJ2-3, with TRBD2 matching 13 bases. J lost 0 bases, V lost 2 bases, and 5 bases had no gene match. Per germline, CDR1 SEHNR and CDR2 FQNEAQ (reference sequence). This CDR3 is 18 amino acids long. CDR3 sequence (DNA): TGTGCCAGCAGCTTACGGAGACTAGCGGGAGGTAGCACAGATACGCAGTATTTT. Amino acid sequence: CASSLRRLAGGSTDTQYF.

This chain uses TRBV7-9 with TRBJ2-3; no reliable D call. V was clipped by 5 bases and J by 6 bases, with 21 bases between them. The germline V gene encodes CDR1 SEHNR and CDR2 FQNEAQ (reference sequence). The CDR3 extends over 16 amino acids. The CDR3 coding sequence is TGTGCCAGCAGCCCCAGTCAAGTGGGTCTTAGGGATACGCAGTATTTT. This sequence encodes CASSPSQVGLRDTQYF. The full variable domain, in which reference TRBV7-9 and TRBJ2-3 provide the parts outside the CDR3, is DTGVSQNPRHKITKRGQNVTFRCDPISEHNRLYWYRQTLGQGPEFLTYFQNEAQLEKSRLLSDRFSAERPKGSFSTLEIQRTEQGDSAMYLCASSPSQVGLRDTQYFGPGTRLTVL.

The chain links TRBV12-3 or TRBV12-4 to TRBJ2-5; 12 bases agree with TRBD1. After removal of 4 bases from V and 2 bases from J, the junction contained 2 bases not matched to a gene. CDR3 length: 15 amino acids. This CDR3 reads CASSWGQGAQETQYF. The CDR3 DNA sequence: TGTGCCAGCAGTTGGGGACAGGGGGCACAAGAGACCCAGTACTTC.

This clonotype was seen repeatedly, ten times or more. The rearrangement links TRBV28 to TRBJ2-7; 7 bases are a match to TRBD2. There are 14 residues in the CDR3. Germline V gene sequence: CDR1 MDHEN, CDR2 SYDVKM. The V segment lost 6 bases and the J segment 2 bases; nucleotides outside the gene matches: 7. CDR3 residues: CASSSVGTTYEQYF. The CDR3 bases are TGTGCCAGCAGCTCGGTGGGGACTACCTACGAGCAGTACTTC.

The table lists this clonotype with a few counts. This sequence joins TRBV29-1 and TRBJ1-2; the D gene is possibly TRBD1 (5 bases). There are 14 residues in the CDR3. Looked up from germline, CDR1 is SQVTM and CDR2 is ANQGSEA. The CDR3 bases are TGCAGTGTACTAGACAGATCGGCTAACTATGGCTACACCTTC. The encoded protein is CSVLDRSANYGYTF.

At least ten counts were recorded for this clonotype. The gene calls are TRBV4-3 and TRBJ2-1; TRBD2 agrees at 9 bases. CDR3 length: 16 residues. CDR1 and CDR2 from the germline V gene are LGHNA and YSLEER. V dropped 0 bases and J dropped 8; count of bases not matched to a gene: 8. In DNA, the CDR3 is TGCGCCAGCAGCCAAGAAATTCTAGCGGGAATATATGAGCAGTTCTTC. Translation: CASSQEILAGIYEQFF.

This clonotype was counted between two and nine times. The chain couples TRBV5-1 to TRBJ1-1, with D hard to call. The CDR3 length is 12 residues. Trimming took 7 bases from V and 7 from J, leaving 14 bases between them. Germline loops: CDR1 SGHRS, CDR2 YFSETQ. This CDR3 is CASRKEGVEAFF. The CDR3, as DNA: TGCGCCAGCCGCAAAGAGGGCGTTGAAGCTTTCTTT.

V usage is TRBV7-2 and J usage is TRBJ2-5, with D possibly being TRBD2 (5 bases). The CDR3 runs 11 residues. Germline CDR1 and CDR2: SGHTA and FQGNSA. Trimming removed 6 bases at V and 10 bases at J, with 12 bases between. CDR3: CASRGVEGQYF. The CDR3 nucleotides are TGTGCCAGCAGAGGAGTCGAGGGCCAGTACTTC.

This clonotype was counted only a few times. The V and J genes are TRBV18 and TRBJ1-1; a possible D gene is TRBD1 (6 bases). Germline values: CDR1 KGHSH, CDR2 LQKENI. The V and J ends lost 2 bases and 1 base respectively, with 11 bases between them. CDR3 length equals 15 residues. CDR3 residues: CASSPGGQRNTEAFF. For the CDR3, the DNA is TGTGCCAGCTCACCAGGGGGGCAACGGAACACTGAAGCTTTCTTT.

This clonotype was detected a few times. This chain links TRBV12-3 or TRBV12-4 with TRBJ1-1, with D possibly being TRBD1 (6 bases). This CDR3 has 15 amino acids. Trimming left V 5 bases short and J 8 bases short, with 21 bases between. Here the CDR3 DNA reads TGTGCCAGCAGTCGCCCACAGGGTCAGAAAGCCGAAGCTTTCTTT. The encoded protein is CASSRPQGQKAEAFF.

CDR3 loop: CASSFGLAAYEQYF. CDR3 DNA: TGTGCCAGCAGCTTTGGACTAGCGGCTTACGAGCAGTACTTC. The V and J genes are TRBV7-2 and TRBJ2-7, with 10 bases identical to TRBD2. There are 14 residues in the CDR3. Germline values: CDR1 SGHTA, CDR2 FQGNSA. V was clipped by 3 bases and J by 4 bases; unmatched bases: 3.

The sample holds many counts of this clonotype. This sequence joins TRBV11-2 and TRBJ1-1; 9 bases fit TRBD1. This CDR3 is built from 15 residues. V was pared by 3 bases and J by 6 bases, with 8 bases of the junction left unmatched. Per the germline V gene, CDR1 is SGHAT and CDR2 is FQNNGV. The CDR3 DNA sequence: TGTGCCAGCAGCTTCAACAGGGGGCAAGATGCTGAAGCTTTCTTT. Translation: CASSFNRGQDAEAFF.